The next 19 T cell receptor beta chains were all read from a single sample in a study of T cell responses to AZD1222 COVID-19 vaccine. Sequencing used immunoSEQ multiplex PCR; TCRdb keeps in-frame clones, though not all of them. The sample lists about 77,000 clones, under 95% occurring once. The sample was peripheral blood, taken 28 days after the second AZD1222 dose. The receptors were gathered from an adult who received the AZD1222 COVID-19 vaccine.

The J gene is TRBJ1-1, the V gene TRBV19; no clear D gene. The germline V gene has CDR1 LNHDA and CDR2 SQIVND (reference sequence). V was pared by 5 bases and J by 5 bases, with 15 bases between. This CDR3 region has 14 residues. CDR3 nucleotide sequence: TGTGCCAGTAGTTCCGGGTGGAGTTGGACTGAAGCTTTCTTT. It specifies CASSSGWSWTEAFF.

This clone was picked up one time. The chain combines TRBV29-1 with TRBJ2-5; no firm D call. With 7 bases removed from V and 0 bases from J, the gap between germline ends came to 3 bases. Germline CDR1 is SQVTM and CDR2 is ANQGSEA. The CDR3 loop spans 10 amino acids. This CDR3 is CSGYQETQYF. CDR3 nucleotide sequence: TGCAGCGGGTACCAAGAGACCCAGTACTTC.

J is TRBJ2-1 and V is TRBV3-1 (or the pseudogene TRBV3-2), with no clear D. Per the germline V gene, CDR1 is LGHDT and CDR2 is YNNKEL (reference sequence). CDR3 length: 18 amino acids. V lost 4 bases to trimming and J lost 0 bases, with 19 bases between them. The CDR3 reads CASSLSPLRLSSYNEQFF. DNA for the CDR3: TGTGCCAGCAGCCTCAGCCCACTCCGACTGAGCTCCTACAATGAGCAGTTCTTC.

The chain has TRBV30 and TRBJ1-1; D ambiguous. This CDR3 comprises 14 residues. Trimming pared 4 bases from V and 0 bases from J, leaving 12 bases between. Germline V CDR1 and CDR2: GTSNPN, SVGIG (reference sequence). CDR3 protein: CAWNSLFMNTEAFF. In DNA, the CDR3 is TGTGCCTGGAACAGTCTATTCATGAACACTGAAGCTTTCTTT.

The V gene is TRBV27, the J gene TRBJ2-1; D may be TRBD1 (5 bases). This CDR3 comprises 14 residues. Trimming took off 1 base at V and 10 bases at J, with 14 bases between the two ends. Germline lookup yields CDR1 MNHEY and CDR2 SMNVEV (reference sequence). This chain's CDR3 is CASSLFWTRGEQFF. CDR3 nucleotides: TGTGCCAGCAGTTTATTTTGGACAAGGGGCGAGCAGTTCTTC.

This chain connects TRBV6-5 to TRBJ2-7; D tentatively reads TRBD1 or TRBD2 (6 bases each). The CDR3 runs 12 residues. V was cut by 6 bases and J by 10 bases, with 16 bases left in between. CDR1 and CDR2 (germline): MNHEY, SVGAGI. The chain's CDR3 is CASREVSGAQYF. The CDR3 nucleotides are TGTGCCAGCAGGGAGGTATCGGGGGCACAGTACTTC.

CDR3 loop: CASSPGGTYYGYTF. The CDR3 region has the DNA TGTGCCAGCAGTCCCGGCGGCACCTACTATGGCTACACCTTC. The gene calls are TRBV7-6 and TRBJ1-2; D unresolved. The V gene lost 6 bases and the J gene lost 3 bases, with 14 bases spanning the gap. Per the germline V gene, CDR1 is SGHVS and CDR2 is FNYEAQ. The CDR3 has 14 residues. The full variable domain, completed using reference TRBV7-6 and TRBJ1-2, is GAGVSQSPRYKVTKRGQDVALRCDPISGHVSLYWYRQALGQGPEFLTYFNYEAQQDKSGLPNDRFSAERPEGSISTLTIQRTEQRDSAMYRCASSPGGTYYGYTFGSGTRLTVV.

This clone occurred once. The chain is built from TRBV6-5 and TRBJ2-1; 7 bases are a match to TRBD2. Unmatched junction bases numbered 8, after V lost 10 bases and J lost 5 bases. The CDR3 has 13 residues. Germline lookup yields CDR1 MNHEY and CDR2 SVGAGI. The CDR3 DNA sequence: TGTGCCATCCGGAGGGACTACGACAATGAGCAGTTCTTC. Protein: CAIRRDYDNEQFF.

The chain is built from TRBV6-5 and TRBJ1-4; TRBD1 is a possible D gene (6 bases). V was trimmed by 5 bases and J by 0 bases, leaving 10 bases between them. The CDR3 totals 15 residues. Germline V gene data show CDR1 as MNHEY and CDR2 as SVGAGI. CDR3 region: CASSPGTTTNEKLFF. CDR3 bases: TGTGCCAGCAGTCCGGGGACAACAACTAATGAAAAACTGTTTTTT.

The gene calls are TRBV19 and TRBJ1-2; D is perhaps TRBD1 (6 bases). Between the trimmed V and J ends, which lost 4 bases and 8 bases, there was a span of 20 bases. The CDR3 covers 15 residues. Looked up from germline, CDR1 is LNHDA and CDR2 is SQIVND (reference sequence). CDR3 region: CASSTPYGGFSGYTF. DNA for the CDR3: TGTGCCAGTAGTACTCCCTACGGGGGCTTTTCCGGCTACACCTTC.

The sample holds one count of this clone. The rearrangement joins TRBV7-2 to TRBJ2-1; D is uncertain. The ends were cut back, 1 base at V and 12 bases at J, with 10 bases in the middle. The CDR3 is made up of 12 amino acids. Germline V gives CDR1 SGHTA, CDR2 FQGNSA. The CDR3 coding sequence is TGTGCCAGCAGCTTAGTTGTTGGGGTGCAGTTCTTC. Translating it yields CASSLVVGVQFF.

This sequence joins TRBV19 and TRBJ1-2; D is possibly TRBD1 (6 bases). Germline CDR1 is LNHDA and CDR2 is SQIVND (reference sequence). Trimming cost V 5 bases and J 2 bases, with 12 bases left between them. There are 14 residues in the CDR3. The CDR3 protein is CASSLQGGNYGYTF. In DNA form, the CDR3 reads TGTGCCAGTAGTTTACAGGGCGGGAACTATGGCTACACCTTC.

J is TRBJ2-3 and V is TRBV7-2; TRBD1 matches 9 bases. The trim removed 5 bases at V and 3 bases at J, leaving 9 bases unmatched. Germline CDR1 reads SGHTA; CDR2 reads FQGNSA. The CDR3 runs to 16 residues. CDR3 sequence reads: CASSDTGGSGTDTQYF. The DNA for the CDR3 is TGTGCCAGCAGCGATACAGGGGGCAGTGGGACAGATACGCAGTATTTT.

This chain connects TRBV30 to TRBJ1-2; 7 nucleotides line up with TRBD1. Germline V gives CDR1 GTSNPN, CDR2 SVGIG (reference sequence). This CDR3 comprises 13 residues. V lost 7 bases, J lost 7 bases, and 12 bases stayed unmatched. The CDR3, as DNA: TGTGCCTTAGACCCAGGGGGAAAAGTTGGCTACACCTTC. This gives the protein CALDPGGKVGYTF.

This rearrangement joins TRBV7-3 to TRBJ2-7; D unclear. This CDR3 contains 15 residues. Trimming stripped 4 bases from V and 1 base from J, with 14 bases between. Germline V lookup: CDR1 SGHTA, CDR2 FQGTGA. The CDR3 coding sequence is TGTGCCAGCAGCTCCCGAGCCGGCGCTTCCTACGAGCAGTACTTC. Residues: CASSSRAGASYEQYF.

The rearrangement links TRBV18 to TRBJ2-7; perhaps TRBD1 as D (6 bases). The germline CDR1 and CDR2 sequences are KGHSH and LQKENI. V was cut by 0 bases and J by 7 bases, with 16 bases left in between. CDR3 length: 15 residues. DNA of the CDR3: TGTGCCAGCTCACCACCGGCAGGGGAAAGGAGGGAGCAGTACTTC. Translation gives CASSPPAGERREQYF.

V is TRBV2 and J is TRBJ1-5; 9 bases map to TRBD1. Germline V gene data show CDR1 as SNHLY and CDR2 as FYNNEI. The CDR3 contains 15 residues. The ends lost 6 bases at V and 2 bases at J; junction bases unmatched: 5. The chain's CDR3 is CASRGGQGGNQPQHF. DNA for the CDR3: TGTGCCAGCAGGGGGGGACAGGGAGGCAATCAGCCCCAGCATTTT.

The chain joins TRBV4-1 to TRBJ2-5; 8 bases agree with TRBD1. The V gene end was trimmed by 1 base and the J gene end by 5 bases; junction bases not matched to a gene: 3. The germline CDR1 and CDR2 sequences are MGHRA and YSYEKL. This CDR3 has 14 residues. This chain's CDR3 is CASSQGQGWETQYF. In DNA, the CDR3 is TGCGCCAGCAGCCAAGGACAGGGGTGGGAGACCCAGTACTTC.

The V and J genes are TRBV12-3 or TRBV12-4 and TRBJ1-2; no firm D call. The V end was cut by 2 bases, the J end by 7 bases, with 11 bases between. The CDR3 is 13 residues long. In nucleotides, the CDR3 is TGTGCCAGCAGTTTATTTGGCCATTCTGGCTACACCTTC. It is translated as CASSLFGHSGYTF.